This T cell receptor (beta chain) is drawn from a study of shared clonotypes between healthy human individuals. CDR1 is SGHRS, CDR2 YFSETQ, per germline. The CDR3 runs 15 residues. V gave up 4 bases and J gave up 0 bases, with 10 bases separating them. Repertoires were generated with immunoSEQ multiplex PCR, while TCRdb's copy carries only in-frame clones and drops some. The profile shows more than 2 million clones, 90% to 96% of them singletons. The chain couples TRBV5-1 to TRBJ2-2; D is tentatively TRBD1 or TRBD2 (5 bases each). The sequence was obtained from a man younger than 35 in good health. Sequences were obtained from naive CD4+ T cells sorted from blood. Subset noted: CD45RA+ positively selected. In nucleotides, the CDR3 is TGCGCCAGCAGCAGGGACGGACCGAACACCGGGGAGCTGTTTTTT. Translating gives CASSRDGPNTGELFF.